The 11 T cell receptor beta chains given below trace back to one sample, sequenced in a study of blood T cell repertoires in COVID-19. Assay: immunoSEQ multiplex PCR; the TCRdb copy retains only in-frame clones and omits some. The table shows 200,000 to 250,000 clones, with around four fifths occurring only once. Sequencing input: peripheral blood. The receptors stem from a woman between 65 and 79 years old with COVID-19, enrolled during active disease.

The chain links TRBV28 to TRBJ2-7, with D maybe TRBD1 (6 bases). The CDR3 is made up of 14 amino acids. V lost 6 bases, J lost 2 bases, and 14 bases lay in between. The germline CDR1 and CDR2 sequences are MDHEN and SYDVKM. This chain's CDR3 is CASSLHRDPYEQYF. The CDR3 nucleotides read TGTGCCAGCAGCCTACACAGGGACCCCTACGAGCAGTACTTC.

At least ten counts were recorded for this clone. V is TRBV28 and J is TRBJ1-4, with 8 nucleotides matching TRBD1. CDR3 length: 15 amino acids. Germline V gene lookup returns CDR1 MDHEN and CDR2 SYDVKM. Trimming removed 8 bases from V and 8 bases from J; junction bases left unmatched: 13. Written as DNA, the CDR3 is TGTGCCAGCGGAACTACCGGGACAGGACACGAAAAACTGTTTTTT. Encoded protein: CASGTTGTGHEKLFF.

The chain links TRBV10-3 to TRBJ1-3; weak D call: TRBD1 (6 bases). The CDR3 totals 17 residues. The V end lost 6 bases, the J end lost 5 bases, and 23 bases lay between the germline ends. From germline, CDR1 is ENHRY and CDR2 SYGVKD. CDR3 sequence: CAIRADRELLWRNTIYF. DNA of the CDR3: TGTGCCATCAGGGCGGACAGAGAATTACTCTGGAGAAACACCATATATTTT.

CDR3 sequence (DNA): TGTGCCAGCACCCGGGACAGGGGGTTAACTGAAGCTTTCTTT. Encoded protein: CASTRDRGLTEAFF. The rearrangement links TRBV6-5 to TRBJ1-1; 11 positions match TRBD1. V shed 7 bases, J shed 5 bases, and the junction held 6 bases outside the gene matches. CDR1 is MNHEY, CDR2 SVGAGI, per germline. The CDR3 has 14 residues.

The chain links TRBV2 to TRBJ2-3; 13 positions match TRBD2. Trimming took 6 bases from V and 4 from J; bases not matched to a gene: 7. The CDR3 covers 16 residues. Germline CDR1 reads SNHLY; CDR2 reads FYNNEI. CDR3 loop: CASRKLAGGSPDTQYF. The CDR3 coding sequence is TGTGCCAGCAGAAAACTAGCGGGAGGGTCCCCAGATACGCAGTATTTT.

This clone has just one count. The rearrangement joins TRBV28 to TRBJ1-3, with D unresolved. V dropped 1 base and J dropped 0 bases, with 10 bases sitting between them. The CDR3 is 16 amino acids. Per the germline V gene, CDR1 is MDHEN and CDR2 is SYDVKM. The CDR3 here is CASSLYQASSGNTIYF. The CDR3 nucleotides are TGTGCCAGCAGTTTATACCAGGCGAGCTCTGGAAACACCATATATTTT.

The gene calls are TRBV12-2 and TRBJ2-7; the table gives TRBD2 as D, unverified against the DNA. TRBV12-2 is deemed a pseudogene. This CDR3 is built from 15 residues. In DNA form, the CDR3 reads TGTGCAAGTCGCCCAGAGGAGCGGGCTCCCTACGAGCAGTACTTC. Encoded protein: CASRPEERAPYEQYF.

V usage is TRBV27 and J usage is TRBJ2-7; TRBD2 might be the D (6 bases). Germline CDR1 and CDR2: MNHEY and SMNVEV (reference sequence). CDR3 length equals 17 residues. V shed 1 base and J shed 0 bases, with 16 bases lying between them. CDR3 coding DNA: TGTGCCAGCAGTTTATGTTGTCCCTGGGGAGGCTCCTACGAGCAGTACTTC. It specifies CASSLCCPWGGSYEQYF.

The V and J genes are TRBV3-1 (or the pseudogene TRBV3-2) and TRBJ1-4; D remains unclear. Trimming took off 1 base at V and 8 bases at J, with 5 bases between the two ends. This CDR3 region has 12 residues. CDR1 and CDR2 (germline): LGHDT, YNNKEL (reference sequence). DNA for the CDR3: TGTGCCAGCAGCCAAGTGCGCGAAAAACTGTTTTTT. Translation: CASSQVREKLFF.

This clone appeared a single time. CDR3 region: CASSANYGYTF. CDR3 coding DNA: TGTGCCAGCAGCGCGAACTATGGCTACACCTTC. The chain combines TRBV9 with TRBJ1-2; D ambiguous. Germline CDR1 and CDR2: SGDLS and YYNGEE. The V gene lost 3 bases and the J gene lost 2 bases, with 2 bases spanning the gap. The CDR3 extends over 11 amino acids.

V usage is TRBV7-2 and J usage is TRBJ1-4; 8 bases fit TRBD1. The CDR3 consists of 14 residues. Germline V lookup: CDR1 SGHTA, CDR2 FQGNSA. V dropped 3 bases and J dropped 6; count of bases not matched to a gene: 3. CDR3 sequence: CASSFRGRDEKLFF. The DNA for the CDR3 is TGTGCCAGCAGCTTCAGGGGGCGGGATGAAAAACTGTTTTTT.